These T cell receptor beta chains were read from a single sample in a study of GPR56 and killer-like receptors on CD4 memory cells. TCRdb re-called the reads and catalogs CDR3 proteins one per entry, DNA excluded. The listing contains over a thousand distinct CDR3 sequences. Specimen: memory CD4+ T cells from blood. The receptor set was obtained from a human donor in good health. The CDR3 runs from the conserved cysteine through the conserved F or W. Each record gives: CDR3 length, clone size, V gene, J gene, CDR3 protein. The size field is filled for only some rows; it gives once, few, many or a size class.

len: 13; abundance: medium-sized; v_gene: TRBV6-5; j_gene: TRBJ2-3; CDR3aa: CASRGASTDTQYF
len: 14; abundance: medium-sized; v_gene: TRBV19; j_gene: TRBJ2-7; CDR3aa: CASNGGRGPYEQYF
len: 15; abundance: NA; v_gene: TRBV2; j_gene: TRBJ2-2; CDR3aa: CASRPGQAHTGELFF
len: 12; abundance: NA; v_gene: TRBV7-2; j_gene: TRBJ2-5; CDR3aa: CASSFTGETQYF
len: 12; abundance: medium-sized; v_gene: TRBV30; j_gene: TRBJ1-4; CDR3aa: CAWSRTPTSLFF
len: 15; abundance: NA; v_gene: TRBV9; j_gene: TRBJ1-1; CDR3aa: CASSVDPGPNTEAFF
len: 12; abundance: NA; v_gene: TRBV29-1; j_gene: TRBJ2-3; CDR3aa: CSSSLAGGAQYF
len: 14; abundance: NA; v_gene: TRBV4-1; j_gene: TRBJ1-5; CDR3aa: CASKGSATNQPQHF
len: 15; abundance: NA; v_gene: TRBV4-1; j_gene: TRBJ2-2; CDR3aa: CASSRTDTETGELFF
len: 14; abundance: NA; v_gene: TRBV20-1; j_gene: TRBJ2-7; CDR3aa: CSASLQTTGDEQYF
len: 15; abundance: medium-sized; v_gene: TRBV12-3/TRBV12-4; j_gene: TRBJ1-6; CDR3aa: CASSLQGSNDSPLHF
len: 15; abundance: medium-sized; v_gene: TRBV12-3/TRBV12-4; j_gene: TRBJ1-1; CDR3aa: CASSLLGRGGTEAFF
len: 16; abundance: NA; v_gene: TRBV20-1; j_gene: TRBJ2-1; CDR3aa: CSAREAGGYSYNEQFF
len: 13; abundance: medium-sized; v_gene: TRBV15; j_gene: TRBJ1-5; CDR3aa: CATSWTGDQPQHF
len: 14; abundance: medium-sized; v_gene: TRBV7-3; j_gene: TRBJ2-1; CDR3aa: CASSGTSRVGEQFF
len: 13; abundance: NA; v_gene: TRBV6-2/TRBV6-3; j_gene: TRBJ2-1; CDR3aa: CASRQGAVNEQFF
len: 16; abundance: large; v_gene: TRBV6-1; j_gene: TRBJ2-4; CDR3aa: CASSSGGGARKNIQYF
len: 11; abundance: large; v_gene: TRBV6-6; j_gene: TRBJ2-7; CDR3aa: CASTGAYEQYF
len: 14; abundance: NA; v_gene: TRBV10-3; j_gene: TRBJ2-7; CDR3aa: CAISESRGTYEQFF
len: 18; abundance: NA; v_gene: TRBV20-1; j_gene: TRBJ2-1; CDR3aa: CSASPPVGLAGGRREQFF